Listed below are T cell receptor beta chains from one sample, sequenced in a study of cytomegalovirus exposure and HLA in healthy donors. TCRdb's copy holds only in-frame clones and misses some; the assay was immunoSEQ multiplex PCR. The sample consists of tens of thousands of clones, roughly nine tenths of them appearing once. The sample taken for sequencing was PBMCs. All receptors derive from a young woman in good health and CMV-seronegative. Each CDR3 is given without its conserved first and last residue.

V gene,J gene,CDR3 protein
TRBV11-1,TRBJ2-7,ASSLMGLAVPYEQY
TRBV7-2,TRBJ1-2,ASSTQGSDYGYT
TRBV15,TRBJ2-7,ATSGRTSGRLPYEQY
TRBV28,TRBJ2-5,ASSFSRGSLGETQY
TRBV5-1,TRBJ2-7,ASAWTSGNGEQY
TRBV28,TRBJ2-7,ASRLDPQAGASYEQY
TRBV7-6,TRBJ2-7,ASSFGRSYEQY
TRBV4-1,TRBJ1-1,ASSQDAGEGATEAF
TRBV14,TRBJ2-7,ASSPGGPAEQY
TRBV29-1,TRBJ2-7,SMTSGAYEQY
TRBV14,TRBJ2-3,ASSQLRGASTDTQY
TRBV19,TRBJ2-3,ASRRRAVPDTQY
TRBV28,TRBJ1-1,ASCLGSRTAPEAF
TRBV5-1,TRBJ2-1,ATGGGNYNEQF
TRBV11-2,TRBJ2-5,ASSRTGTAQETQY
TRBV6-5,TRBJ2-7,ASSYSGQGAYEQY
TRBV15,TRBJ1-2,ATSRDPPGLFYGYT
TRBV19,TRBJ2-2,ASSFQGLAGVLRPSPGELF
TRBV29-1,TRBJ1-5,SVGLGAGNQPQH
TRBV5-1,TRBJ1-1,ASSPQTGGDTEAF
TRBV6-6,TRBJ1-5,ASSYIVSGQPQH
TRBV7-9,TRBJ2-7,ASSPKTSGASSYEQY
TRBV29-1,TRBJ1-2,SVESRQGLYGYT
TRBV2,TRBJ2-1,ASSPGLAGWYEQF
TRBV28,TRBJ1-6,ASIRQGAYSPLH
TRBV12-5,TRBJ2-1,ASALLPDNEQF
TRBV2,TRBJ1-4,ASSIQGNEKLF
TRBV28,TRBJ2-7,ASSLLGGRLYEQY
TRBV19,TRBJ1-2,ASSISGDYGYT
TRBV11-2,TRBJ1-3,ASSLLGSGRSSGNTIY
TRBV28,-,ASSLIAGEGAEQY
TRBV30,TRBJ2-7,AWNRGLYEQY
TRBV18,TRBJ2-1,ASSPGTGNNEQF
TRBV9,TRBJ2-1,ASSVGGRDNEQF
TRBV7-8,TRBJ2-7,ASSFDLAAYEQY
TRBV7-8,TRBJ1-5,ASSLAGHYSNQPQH
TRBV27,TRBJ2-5,ASPGGPETQY
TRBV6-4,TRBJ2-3,ASSSGSTDTQY
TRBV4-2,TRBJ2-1,ASSQQGNEQF
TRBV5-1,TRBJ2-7,ASSLVTSSPYEQY